Following are 25 T cell receptor beta chains from one sample sequenced in a study of metastatic and nonmetastatic thyroid tumors. Until they underwent thyroid surgery, no patient had received any treatment. TCRdb re-clonotyped the PCR reads through MiXCR. The sample shows about 45,000 clones, approximately 3% of them seen only once. Sequencing was carried out using blood. The receptors were sampled from a female donor with papillary thyroid cancer or a benign thyroid nodule (not recorded which). Some clones in this sample may be carry-over from other donors' samples.

The chain combines TRBV6-6 with TRBJ1-6; D is undetermined. Trimming took 2 bases from V and 5 from J, leaving 13 bases between them. The CDR3 is made up of 16 amino acids. Germline values: CDR1 MNHNY, CDR2 SVGAGI (reference sequence). The CDR3 is CASSYVLGSHNSPLHF. Here the CDR3 DNA reads TGTGCCAGCAGTTACGTCCTAGGTAGCCATAATTCACCCCTCCACTTT.

In its sample, this clone was seen many times. The CDR3 coding sequence is TGTGCCAGCAGTGAAACTAGCGGCGATACGCAGTATTTT. Translating it yields CASSETSGDTQYF. The V gene is TRBV6-1, the J gene TRBJ2-3; 8 nucleotides align to TRBD2. The CDR3 runs to 13 residues. V dropped 2 bases and J dropped 6; count of bases not matched to a gene: 1. Germline values: CDR1 MNHNS, CDR2 SASEGT.

This clone was counted ten times or more. The chain employs TRBV2 and TRBJ2-1, with TRBD2 matching 11 bases. Germline CDR1 reads SNHLY; CDR2 reads FYNNEI. The V segment lost 7 bases and the J segment 4 bases; nucleotides outside the gene matches: 3. There are 14 residues in the CDR3. CDR3 loop: CASTGTSGYNEQFF. As DNA, the CDR3 is TGTGCCAGCACCGGGACTAGCGGATACAATGAGCAGTTCTTC.

This clone has at least ten counts. The chain joins TRBV6-1 to TRBJ2-2; D gene uncertain. The V and J ends lost 4 bases and 1 base respectively, with 10 bases between them. The CDR3 is 15 residues long. The germline CDR1 and CDR2 sequences are MNHNS and SASEGT. The CDR3 protein is CASSATRGNTGELFF. Here the CDR3 DNA reads TGTGCCAGCAGTGCGACTCGCGGGAACACCGGGGAGCTGTTTTTT.

This clone has a count of ten or more. The rearrangement joins TRBV9 to TRBJ2-3; D possibly corresponds to TRBD1 (5 bases). This CDR3 has 18 residues. Trimming stripped 0 bases from V and 0 bases from J, with 17 bases between. Germline assignment: CDR1 SGDLS and CDR2 YYNGEE. The CDR3 is CASSVGSRVLASTDTQYF. CDR3 bases: TGTGCCAGCAGCGTAGGTAGCAGGGTACTCGCTAGCACAGATACGCAGTATTTT.

Ten or more counts support this clone. The chain employs TRBV2 and TRBJ2-1, with D perhaps matching TRBD2 (5 bases). Trimming took 4 bases from V and 3 from J, leaving 10 bases between them. This CDR3 spans 14 amino acids. Germline loops: CDR1 SNHLY, CDR2 FYNNEI. For the CDR3, the DNA is TGTGCCAGCAGTGGCCCGGGGAGCTACAATGAGCAGTTCTTC. Its translation: CASSGPGSYNEQFF.

This clone was detected many times. The chain combines TRBV12-3 or TRBV12-4 with TRBJ2-1; 10 nucleotides agree with TRBD2. The CDR3 covers 16 residues. Germline trimming cut 6 bases from V and 1 base from J; bases unmatched to any gene: 6. The CDR3 loop is CASRPTSGVSYNEQFF. DNA of the CDR3: TGTGCCAGCAGACCTACTAGCGGGGTATCCTACAATGAGCAGTTCTTC.

This clone was counted ten times or more. The V gene is TRBV5-1, the J gene TRBJ1-1; D is undetermined. The CDR3 runs 15 residues. Trimming stripped 2 bases from V and 3 bases from J, with 14 bases between. Germline V gives CDR1 SGHRS, CDR2 YFSETQ. For the CDR3, the DNA is TGCGCCAGCAGCTTAGGCAGGCTCTTGGACACTGAAGCTTTCTTT. Protein product: CASSLGRLLDTEAFF. The full variable domain, with the rest looked up from reference TRBV5-1 and TRBJ1-1, is KAGVTQTPRYLIKTRGQQVTLSCSPISGHRSVSWYQQTPGQGLQFLFEYFSETQRNKGNFPGRFSGRQFSNSRSEMNVSTLELGDSALYLCASSLGRLLDTEAFFGQGTRLTVV.

The chain has TRBV20-1 and TRBJ1-2; TRBD1 matches 7 bases. The length of the CDR3 is 14 residues. Germline trimming cut 5 bases from V and 4 bases from J; bases unmatched to any gene: 10. Germline V CDR1 and CDR2: DFQATT, SNEGSKA (reference sequence). CDR3 DNA: TGCAGTGCTGCCCAAAGGACAGGCGCCTATGGCTACACCTTC. It specifies CSAAQRTGAYGYTF.

This clone has a handful of counts. The chain uses TRBV19 and TRBJ1-2; 8 positions match TRBD1. The CDR3 sequence is 13 residues long. The ends lost 5 bases at V and 5 bases at J; junction bases unmatched: 4. Germline V gene data show CDR1 as LNHDA and CDR2 as SQIVND (reference sequence). The chain's CDR3 is CASSPGTGYGYTF. The CDR3 region has the DNA TGTGCCAGTAGTCCAGGGACAGGTTATGGCTACACCTTC.

At least ten counts were recorded for this clone. CDR3 in amino acids: CASSIRGQPQHF. The CDR3 nucleotides read TGTGCCAGTAGTATCAGGGGTCAGCCCCAGCATTTT. The rearrangement uses TRBV19 and TRBJ1-5; TRBD1 might be the D (6 bases). The CDR3 consists of 12 residues. Germline V CDR1 and CDR2: LNHDA, SQIVND (reference sequence). With 3 bases removed from V and 6 bases from J, the gap between germline ends came to 6 bases.

This clone showed up just a few times. This sequence joins TRBV5-1 and TRBJ1-6, with no clear D. Germline values: CDR1 SGHRS, CDR2 YFSETQ. The CDR3 totals 14 residues. Trimming left V 0 bases short and J 8 bases short, with 9 bases between. DNA for the CDR3: TGCGCCAGCAGCTTGGGGCAGGATGATTCACCCCTCCACTTT. Encoded protein: CASSLGQDDSPLHF.

This clone was seen a handful of times. The chain links TRBV9 to TRBJ2-1; 8 nucleotides agree with TRBD2. CDR1 SGDLS and CDR2 YYNGEE come from the germline V gene. The V segment lost 4 bases and the J segment 4 bases; nucleotides outside the gene matches: 1. The CDR3 spans 13 residues. DNA of the CDR3: TGTGCCAGCAGCACTAGCGGTTACAATGAGCAGTTCTTC. The encoded protein is CASSTSGYNEQFF.

By frequency in the sample, this clone is medium-sized. This rearrangement joins TRBV4-2 to TRBJ2-7; 8 bases line up with TRBD2. The trim removed 9 bases at V and 0 bases at J, leaving 7 bases unmatched. The CDR3 has 14 residues. Germline lookup yields CDR1 LGHNA and CDR2 YNFKEQ. The DNA for the CDR3 is TGTGCCAGTAAAGCGGGGGAGAGCTCCTACGAGCAGTACTTC. It specifies CASKAGESSYEQYF.

This chain links TRBV20-1 with TRBJ1-2; D is uncertain. This CDR3 is 14 amino acids long. The V gene's germline CDR1 is DFQATT and CDR2 SNEGSKA (reference sequence). The V end was cut by 2 bases, the J end by 8 bases, with 18 bases between. Written as DNA, the CDR3 is TGCAGTGCTAGATCTACAGCCCGGGCTCGGGGCTACACCTTC. Its protein product is CSARSTARARGYTF.

This clone was seen repeatedly, ten times or more. The chain employs TRBV5-6 and TRBJ2-2, with 12 bases that match TRBD1. The V and J ends lost 1 base and 4 bases, in that order; junction bases with no gene match: 8. The CDR3 has 18 residues. CDR1 SGHDT and CDR2 YYEEEE come from the germline V gene. The CDR3 DNA is TGTGCCAGCAGCTTGCCGGGACAGGGGGCAGCGGGCACCGGGGAGCTGTTTTTT. This translates into CASSLPGQGAAGTGELFF.

This clone was seen only a few times. The V call is TRBV11-2, the J call TRBJ1-2, with 8 nucleotides matching TRBD1. Unmatched junction bases numbered 4, after V lost 5 bases and J lost 2 bases. Germline V gene data show CDR1 as SGHAT and CDR2 as FQNNGV. The CDR3 is 14 residues long. The CDR3 DNA sequence: TGTGCCAGCAGCCCCCAGGGGGCGAACTATGGCTACACCTTC. This translates into CASSPQGANYGYTF.

This clone has a handful of counts. This chain links TRBV25-1 with TRBJ1-4; a weak D match, TRBD1 (6 bases). The CDR3 totals 14 residues. CDR1 is MGHDK, CDR2 SYGVNS, per germline. The V end was cut by 6 bases, the J end by 6 bases, with 14 bases between. In DNA, the CDR3 is TGTGCCAGCAGGAAGGGACATTTAGATGAAAAACTGTTTTTT. The encoded protein is CASRKGHLDEKLFF. The whole variable domain, remainder taken from reference TRBV25-1 and TRBJ1-4, is EADIYQTPRYLVIGTGKKITLECSQTMGHDKMYWYQQDPGMELHLIHYSYGVNSTEKGDLSSESTVSRIRTEHFPLTLESARPSHTSQYLCASRKGHLDEKLFFGSGTQLSVL.

The genes are TRBV20-1 and TRBJ2-5, with 7 nucleotides matching TRBD2. Trimming took 2 bases from V and 3 from J; bases not matched to a gene: 9. The CDR3 extends over 15 amino acids. CDR1 is DFQATT, CDR2 SNEGSKA, per germline (reference sequence). The CDR3: CSARRLAEAEETQYF. CDR3 in DNA: TGCAGTGCTAGAAGGCTAGCGGAGGCTGAAGAGACCCAGTACTTC.

This clone was detected many times. The V and J genes are TRBV18 and TRBJ2-1; a possible D gene is TRBD1 (7 bases). Deletions cut 5 bases from V and 7 bases from J, with 15 bases between. The CDR3 contains 14 residues. Germline V gene lookup returns CDR1 KGHSH and CDR2 LQKENI. The CDR3: CASSAKEGANEQFF. CDR3 in DNA: TGTGCCAGCTCAGCTAAGGAGGGGGCGAATGAGCAGTTCTTC.

This clone came up many times. The chain links TRBV30 to TRBJ2-1; D might be TRBD1 (5 bases). The V and J ends lost 4 bases and 8 bases respectively, with 9 bases between them. CDR1 is GTSNPN and CDR2 is SVGIG in the germline V gene (reference sequence). CDR3 size: 11 residues. The CDR3 spells CAWNQGYEQFF. As DNA, the CDR3 is TGTGCCTGGAACCAGGGTTATGAGCAGTTCTTC.

This rearrangement joins TRBV30 to TRBJ1-6, with 10 bases identical to TRBD1. There are 15 residues in the CDR3. After removal of 4 bases from V and 5 bases from J, the junction contained 5 bases not matched to a gene. Germline CDR1 is GTSNPN and CDR2 is SVGIG (reference sequence). CDR3 sequence (DNA): TGTGCCTGGAACTACGGGACAGGGGATAATTCACCCCTCCACTTT. Protein product: CAWNYGTGDNSPLHF.

In this sample, this clone turned up a few times. At the DNA level, this CDR3 is encoded by other sequences in the same sample as well. J is TRBJ2-1 and V is TRBV6-1, with 13 bases lining up with TRBD2. The CDR3 sequence is 15 residues long. V was clipped by 1 base and J by 6 bases; unmatched bases: 0. The germline gives CDR1 MNHNS, CDR2 SASEGT. In DNA, the CDR3 is TGTGCCAGCAGTGAAGGGACTAGCGGGAGCAATGAGCAGTTCTTC. The encoded protein is CASSEGTSGSNEQFF.

Many counts were recorded for this clone. The V call is TRBV28, the J call TRBJ2-5; 7 bases are a match to TRBD1. The V segment lost 5 bases and the J segment 5 bases; nucleotides outside the gene matches: 14. The germline V gene encodes CDR1 MDHEN and CDR2 SYDVKM. The CDR3 contains 16 residues. CDR3 sequence reads: CASSPSLIGGVETQYF. CDR3 coding DNA: TGTGCCAGCAGTCCCTCCTTAATAGGGGGCGTGGAGACCCAGTACTTC.

The chain employs TRBV2 and TRBJ1-2, with D possibly being TRBD1 (6 bases). The CDR3 runs to 13 residues. Trimming removed 6 bases from V and 4 bases from J, with 12 bases in between. The germline V gene encodes CDR1 SNHLY and CDR2 FYNNEI. DNA of the CDR3: TGTGCCAGCAGACCGGGACAAGTCTATGGCTACACCTTC. Translating gives CASRPGQVYGYTF.